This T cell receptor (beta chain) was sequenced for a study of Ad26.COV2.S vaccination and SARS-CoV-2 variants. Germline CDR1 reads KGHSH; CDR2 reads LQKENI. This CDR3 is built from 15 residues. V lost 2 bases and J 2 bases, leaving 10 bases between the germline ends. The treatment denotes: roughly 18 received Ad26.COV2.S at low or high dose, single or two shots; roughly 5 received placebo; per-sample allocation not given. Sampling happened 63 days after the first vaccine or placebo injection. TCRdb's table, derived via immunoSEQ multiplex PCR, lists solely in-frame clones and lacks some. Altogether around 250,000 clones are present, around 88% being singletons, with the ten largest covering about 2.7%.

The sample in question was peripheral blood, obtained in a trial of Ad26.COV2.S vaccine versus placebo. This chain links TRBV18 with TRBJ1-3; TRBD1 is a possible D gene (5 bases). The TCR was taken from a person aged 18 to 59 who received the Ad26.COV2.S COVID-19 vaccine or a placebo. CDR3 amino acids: CASSPNTGPGNTIYF. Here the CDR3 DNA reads TGTGCCAGCTCACCAAATACAGGCCCTGGAAACACCATATATTTT.